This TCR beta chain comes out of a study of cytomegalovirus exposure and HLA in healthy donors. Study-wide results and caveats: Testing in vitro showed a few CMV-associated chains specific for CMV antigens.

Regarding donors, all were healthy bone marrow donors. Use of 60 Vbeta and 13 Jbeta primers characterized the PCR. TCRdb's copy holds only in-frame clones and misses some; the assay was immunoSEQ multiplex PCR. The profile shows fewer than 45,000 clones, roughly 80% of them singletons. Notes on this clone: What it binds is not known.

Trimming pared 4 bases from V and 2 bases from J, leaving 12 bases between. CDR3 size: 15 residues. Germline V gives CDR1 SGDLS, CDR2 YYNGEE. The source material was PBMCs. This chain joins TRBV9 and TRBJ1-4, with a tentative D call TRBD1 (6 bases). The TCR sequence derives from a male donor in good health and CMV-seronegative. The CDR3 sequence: CASSSLGATNEKLFF. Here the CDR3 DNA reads TGTGCCAGCAGCTCCCTGGGGGCGACTAATGAAAAACTGTTTTTT.